The present TCR beta chain was sequenced within a study of shared clonotypes between healthy human individuals. Naivety among CD8 cells was defined by CD45RO negativity and positive CCR7 selection, thereby excluding terminally differentiated effector memory CD45RA+ cells. Worth noting for this clone: Its antigen is undetermined.

Deep-level running was used for the assay. Using immunoSEQ multiplex PCR, the repertoire was profiled, and TCRdb retains in-frame clones only, with some absent. The data hold about 800,000 clones, with about 96% observed a single time. Study-level points and caveats: The study generally estimated greater richness for naive than memory subsets.

This CDR3 contains 10 residues. V was trimmed by 4 bases and J by 8 bases, leaving 5 bases between them. Germline CDR1 reads MNHNS; CDR2 reads SASEGT. The sequence was obtained from a man between 25 and 39 years old in good health. The gene calls are TRBV6-1 and TRBJ1-2; D is ambiguous. Sequencing was carried out using naive CD8+ T cells sorted from blood. CDR3 protein: CASSVLGYTF. The CDR3 DNA follows: TGTGCCAGCAGTGTTTTAGGCTACACCTTC.